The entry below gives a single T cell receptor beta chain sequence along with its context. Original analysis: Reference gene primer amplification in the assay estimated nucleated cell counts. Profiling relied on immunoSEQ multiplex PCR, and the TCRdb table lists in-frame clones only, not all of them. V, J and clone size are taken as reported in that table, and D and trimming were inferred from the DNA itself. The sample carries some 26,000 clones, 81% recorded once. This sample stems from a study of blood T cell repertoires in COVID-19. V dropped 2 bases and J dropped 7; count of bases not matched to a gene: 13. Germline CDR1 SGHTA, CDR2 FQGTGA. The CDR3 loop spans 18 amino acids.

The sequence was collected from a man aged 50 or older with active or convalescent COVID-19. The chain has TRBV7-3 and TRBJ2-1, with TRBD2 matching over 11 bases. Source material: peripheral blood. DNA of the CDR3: TGTGCCAGCAGCTTATTGTTTGGGCTAGCGGGGGGAAAAAATGAGCAGTTCTTC. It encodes CASSLLFGLAGGKNEQFF.